Listed below are T cell receptor beta chains from one sample, sequenced in a study of CD8+CD57+ T cells in acquired aplastic anemia. TCRdb itself ran the reads through MiXCR, one entry per CDR3 protein. The sample lists about 160,000 distinct CDR3 sequences, approximately 44% occurring once. The sample comprised sorted CD4+, CD8+, or CD8+CD57+ T cells (not recorded which) from PBMCs. The receptors were gathered from a human donor with aplastic anemia. The CDR3 runs from the conserved cysteine through the conserved F or W.

v_call,cdr3_aa
TRBV2,CASSEEGDNTEAFF
TRBV7-2,CASSLWLGDTQYF
TRBV7-9,CAWSPGGADTQYF
TRBV14,CACSQRRPYEQYF
TRBV25-1,CASSVGTGDNEQFF
TRBV19,CASSRDGPYEQYF
TRBV7-2,CASSFGSGPGAFF
TRBV15,CATSRPGQGNYGYTF
TRBV24-1,CATRWETQYF
TRBV25-1,CASSGEGRGSYNSPLHF
TRBV2,CASSSIRQGTEAFF
TRBV19,CASSIAGPFQKLFF
TRBV7-4,CASRQGFHQPQHF
TRBV5-1,CASSLEQGETDTQYF